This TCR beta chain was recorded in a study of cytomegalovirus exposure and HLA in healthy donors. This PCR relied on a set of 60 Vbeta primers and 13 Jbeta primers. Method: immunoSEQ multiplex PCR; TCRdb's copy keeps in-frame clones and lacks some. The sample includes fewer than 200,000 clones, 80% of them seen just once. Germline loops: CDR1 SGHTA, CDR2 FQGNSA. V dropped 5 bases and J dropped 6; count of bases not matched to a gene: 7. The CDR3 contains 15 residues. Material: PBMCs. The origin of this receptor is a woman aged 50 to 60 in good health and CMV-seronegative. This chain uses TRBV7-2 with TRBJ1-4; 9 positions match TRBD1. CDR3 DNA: TGTGCCAGCAGCCGGCTCCGGGACAGGGATGAAAAACTGTTTTTT. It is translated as CASSRLRDRDEKLFF. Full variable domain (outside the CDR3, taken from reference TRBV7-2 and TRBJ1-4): GAGVSQSPSNKVTEKGKDVELRCDPISGHTALYWYRQSLGQGLEFLIYFQGNSAPDKSGLPSDRFSAERTGGSVSTLTIQRTQQEDSAVYLCASSRLRDRDEKLFFGSGTQLSVL.